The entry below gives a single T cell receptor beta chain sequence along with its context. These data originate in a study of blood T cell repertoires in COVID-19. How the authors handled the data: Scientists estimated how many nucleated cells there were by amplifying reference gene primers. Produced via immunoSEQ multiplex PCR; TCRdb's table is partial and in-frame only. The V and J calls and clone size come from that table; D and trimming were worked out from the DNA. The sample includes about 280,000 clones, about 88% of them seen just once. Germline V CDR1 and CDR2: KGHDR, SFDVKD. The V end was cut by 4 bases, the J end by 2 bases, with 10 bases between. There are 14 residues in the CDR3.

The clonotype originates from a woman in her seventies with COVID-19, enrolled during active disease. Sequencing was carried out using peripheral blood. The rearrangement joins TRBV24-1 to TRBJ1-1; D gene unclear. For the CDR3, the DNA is TGTGCCACCAGTGAAGGTCCGACTAACACTGAAGCTTTCTTT. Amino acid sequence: CATSEGPTNTEAFF.